This T cell receptor beta chain was sequenced during a study of T cell repertoires in cytomegalovirus infection. Study background: Indicated by public TCR beta signatures were CMV infection and matching HLA type. Broader study findings: HLA-C-restricted TCR beta clonotypes specific for CMV led the ex vivo response.

TCRdb passed the reads through MiXCR, listing each CDR3 protein once. Of some 180,000 distinct CDR3 sequences listed, about 20% are singletons. The CDR3 runs to 14 residues. V was pared by 4 bases and J by 4 bases, with 4 bases of the junction left unmatched. Germline assignment: CDR1 MGHDK and CDR2 SYGVNS. About this clonotype itself: Its cognate antigen is unknown.

The origin of this receptor is a human donor in good health (CMV status not recorded). Some clones in this sample may be carry-over from other donors' samples. This sequence joins TRBV25-1 and TRBJ2-1, with 7 positions matching TRBD2. The specimen sequenced was PBMCs. CDR3 nucleotide sequence: TGTGCCAGCAGTGGTTGGACTAGTTACAATGAGCAGTTCTTC. Residues: CASSGWTSYNEQFF.